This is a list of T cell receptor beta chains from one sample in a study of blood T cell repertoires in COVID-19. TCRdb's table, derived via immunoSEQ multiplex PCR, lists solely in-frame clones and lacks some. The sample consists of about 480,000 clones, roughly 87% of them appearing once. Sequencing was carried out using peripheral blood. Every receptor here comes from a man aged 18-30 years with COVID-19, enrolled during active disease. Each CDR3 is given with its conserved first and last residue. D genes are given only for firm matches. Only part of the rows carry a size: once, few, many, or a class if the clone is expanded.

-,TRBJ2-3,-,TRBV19,CASSTGLDTQYF,TGTGCCAGTAGTACAGGGTTGGATACGCAGTATTTT
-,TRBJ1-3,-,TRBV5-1,CASSLATGLENTIYF,TGCGCCAGCAGCTTAGCAACAGGGCTCGAAAACACCATATATTTT
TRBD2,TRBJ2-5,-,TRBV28,CASSFFLAGGGETQYF,TGTGCCAGCAGTTTCTTCCTAGCGGGAGGCGGTGAGACCCAGTACTTC
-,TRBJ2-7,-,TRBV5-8,CASSRDSFSYEQYF,TGTGCCAGCAGCAGAGACTCCTTCAGCTACGAGCAGTACTTC
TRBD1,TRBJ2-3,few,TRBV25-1,CASSHDRGQKDTQYF,TGTGCCAGCAGTCACGACAGGGGGCAGAAAGATACGCAGTATTTT
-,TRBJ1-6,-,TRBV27,CASSFELSYNSPLHF,TGTGCCAGCAGTTTCGAACTCTCCTATAATTCACCCCTCCACTTT
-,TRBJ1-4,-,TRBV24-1,CATSDSAGRGEKLFF,TGTGCCACCAGTGATTCCGCAGGGAGGGGTGAAAAACTGTTTTTT
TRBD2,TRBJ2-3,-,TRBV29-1,CSVRPGLAGADTQYF,TGCAGCGTCCGACCGGGACTAGCGGGAGCAGATACGCAGTATTTT
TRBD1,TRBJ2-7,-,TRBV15,CATSWNRDRHSYEQYF,TGTGCCACCAGCTGGAACCGGGACAGGCACTCCTACGAGCAGTACTTC
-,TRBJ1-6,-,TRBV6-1,CASSEPHPHRVSNSPLHF,TGTGCCAGCAGTGAACCGCACCCACACAGGGTCTCCAATTCACCCCTCCACTTT
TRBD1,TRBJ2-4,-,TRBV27,CASSIRDRGNIQYF,TGTGCCAGCAGTATAAGGGACAGGGGTAACATTCAGTACTTC
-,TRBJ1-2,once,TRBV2,CASTLGRYGYTF,TGTGCCAGTACCCTGGGGCGATATGGCTACACCTTC
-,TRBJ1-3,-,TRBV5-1,CASSLMGTSENTIYF,TGCGCCAGCAGCTTGATGGGGACAAGTGAAAACACCATATATTTT
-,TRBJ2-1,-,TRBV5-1,CASSYVNNEQFF,TGCGCCAGCAGCTATGTTAACAATGAGCAGTTCTTC
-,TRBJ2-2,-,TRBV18,CASSPGTNTGELFF,TGTGCCAGCTCACCCGGGACGAACACCGGGGAGCTGTTTTTT
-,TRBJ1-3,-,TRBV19,CASSKGLRGNTIYF,TGTGCCAGTAGTAAGGGGTTGAGAGGAAACACCATATATTTT
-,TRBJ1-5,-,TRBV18,CASGSGSNQPQHF,TGTGCCAGCGGTAGTGGTAGCAATCAGCCCCAGCATTTT
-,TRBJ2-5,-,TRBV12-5,CASGFQTGPQETQYF,TGTGCTAGTGGTTTTCAAACAGGGCCCCAAGAGACCCAGTACTTC
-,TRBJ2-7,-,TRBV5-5,CASSLGESYEQYF,TGTGCCAGCAGCTTGGGGGAGTCCTACGAGCAGTACTTC
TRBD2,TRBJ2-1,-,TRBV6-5,CASSPRTSSYNEQFF,TGTGCCAGCAGTCCTAGGACTAGTTCCTACAATGAGCAGTTCTTC
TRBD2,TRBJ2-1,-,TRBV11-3,CASSLDLSGSGFVNEQFF,TGTGCCAGCAGCTTAGATCTTAGCGGGAGTGGTTTCGTCAATGAGCAGTTCTTC
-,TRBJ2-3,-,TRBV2,CASSDWAASTDTQYF,TGTGCCAGCAGTGATTGGGCAGCTAGCACAGATACGCAGTATTTT
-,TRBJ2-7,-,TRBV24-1,CATSDWGRGEQYF,TGTGCCACCAGTGATTGGGGCAGGGGTGAGCAGTACTTC
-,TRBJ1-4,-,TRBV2,CASSDFATNEKLFF,TGTGCCAGCTCGGACTTCGCAACTAATGAAAAACTGTTTTTT
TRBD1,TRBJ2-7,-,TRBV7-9,CASSGSPGQYYEQYF,TGTGCCAGCAGCGGATCCCCGGGACAGTACTACGAGCAGTACTTC
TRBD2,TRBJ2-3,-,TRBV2,CASRPLAGGRNTQYF,TGTGCCAGCAGACCCCTAGCGGGGGGACGTAATACGCAGTATTTT
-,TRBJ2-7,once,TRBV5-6,CASSSGQYHEQYF,TGTGCCAGCAGTTCTGGACAGTACCACGAGCAGTACTTC
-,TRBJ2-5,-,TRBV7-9,CASSTSGAGGETQYF,TGTGCCAGCAGCACATCTGGGGCAGGCGGAGAGACCCAGTACTTC
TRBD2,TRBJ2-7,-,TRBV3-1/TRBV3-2,CASSRTSGEQYF,TGTGCCAGCAGTCGAACTAGCGGGGAGCAGTACTTC